The clone carrying this T cell receptor beta chain appeared many times. Every patient had bone marrow sampled while the disease was active. This specimen belongs to a study of read filtering for tumor transcriptome and immune sequencing. Trimming removed 0 bases from V and 13 bases from J, with 16 bases in between. Germline CDR1 is LNHDA and CDR2 is SQIVND (reference sequence). There are 14 residues in the CDR3. From 350 to 500 ng of RNA, a library with molecular barcoded alpha/delta and beta/gamma adaptors was made. TCRdb called the reads again in MiXCR, with one record for every CDR3 protein. Of approximately 20,000 distinct CDR3 sequences listed, approximately 14% are singletons.

The sequenced sample was a population of CD138-negative cells sorted from bone marrow. The sequence derives from a donor aged 40 or older with multiple myeloma. The chain joins TRBV19 to TRBJ2-1; unclear D gene. The CDR3 coding sequence is TGTGCCAGTAGTATAGATGGGCTTTATTCTCTCCAGTTCTTC. Translating gives CASSIDGLYSLQFF.